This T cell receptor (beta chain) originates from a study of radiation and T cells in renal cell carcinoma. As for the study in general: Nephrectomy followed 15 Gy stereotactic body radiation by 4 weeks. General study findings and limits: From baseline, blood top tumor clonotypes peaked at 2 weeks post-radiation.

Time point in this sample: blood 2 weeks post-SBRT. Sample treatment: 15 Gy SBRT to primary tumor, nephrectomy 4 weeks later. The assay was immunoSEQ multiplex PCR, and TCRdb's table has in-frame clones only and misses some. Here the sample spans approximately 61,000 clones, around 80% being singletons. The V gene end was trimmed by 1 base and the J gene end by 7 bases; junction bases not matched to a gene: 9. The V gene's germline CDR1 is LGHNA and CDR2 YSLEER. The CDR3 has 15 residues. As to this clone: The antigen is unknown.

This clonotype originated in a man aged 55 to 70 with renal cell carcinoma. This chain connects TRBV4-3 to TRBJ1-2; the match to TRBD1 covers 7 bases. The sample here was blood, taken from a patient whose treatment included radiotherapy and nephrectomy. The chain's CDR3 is CASSQVSGGMGGYTF. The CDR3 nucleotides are TGCGCCAGCAGCCAAGTTTCAGGGGGTATGGGTGGCTACACCTTC.